This entry describes one T cell receptor (beta chain). Its cognate antigen is unknown. This sample is part of a study of cytomegalovirus exposure and HLA in healthy donors. This PCR relied on a set of 60 Vbeta primers and 13 Jbeta primers. Using immunoSEQ multiplex PCR, the repertoire was profiled, and TCRdb retains in-frame clones only, with some absent. The sample records under 250,000 clones, roughly 85% being singletons. The study's findings and limits: Across donors, most TCRs were seen rarely, yet some public ones were widespread.

Healthy bone marrow donors supplied every sample. Trimming left V 2 bases short and J 10 bases short, with 14 bases between. Germline V CDR1 and CDR2: MNHEY, SMNVEV (reference sequence). The CDR3 has 14 residues. The clonotype comes from a woman aged 30 to 39 in good health and CMV-seropositive. The V and J genes are TRBV27 and TRBJ2-2; possible D gene TRBD1, 6 bases. Sequencing used PBMCs. In DNA form, the CDR3 reads TGTGCCAGCAGTTTAGGGACAACCCTTTCGGAGCTGTTTTTT. Amino acids: CASSLGTTLSELFF.